This TCR beta chain was identified during a study of breast tumors, draining lymph nodes, adjacent tissues. The junction had 10 bases not matched to a gene; V was cut back by 6 bases and J by 3 bases. Germline CDR1 MDHEN, CDR2 SYDVKM. The CDR3 loop spans 16 amino acids. The lymph nodes were axillary draining lymph nodes from breast cancer patients. This clonotype was recorded a few times. The target antigen is unknown. General study points: Tumors had less TCR diversity than lymph nodes, more than nontumor tissue.

TCRdb fed the multiplex PCR reads into MiXCR, producing one record per CDR3 protein. The sample records some 150,000 distinct CDR3 sequences, 20% to 25% being singletons. The genes are TRBV28 and TRBJ2-1, with 8 bases lining up with TRBD2. The receptor's source is a female donor with breast cancer. Some clones in this sample may be carry-over from other donors' samples. Sequenced: axillary lymph node tissue. CDR3: CASRPTGTRDYNEQFF. CDR3 bases: TGTGCCAGCAGACCAACCGGGACTAGAGACTACAATGAGCAGTTCTTC. Drawing the rest from reference TRBV28 and TRBJ2-1, the complete variable domain is DVKVTQSSRYLVKRTGEKVFLECVQDMDHENMFWYRQDPGLGLRLIYFSYDVKMKEKGDIPEGYSVSREKKERFSLILESASTNQTSMYLCASRPTGTRDYNEQFFGPGTRLTVL.